This T cell receptor beta chain was captured in a study of response to subunit inactivated influenza vaccine. General study results and limits: A suggestion made by the authors is that each seasonal influenza vaccination recruits few new T cells.

This CDR3 region has 15 residues. CDR1 is SGHDN, CDR2 FVKESK, per germline. The V and J ends lost 6 bases and 1 base respectively, with 14 bases between them. Each CDR3 protein is one row after TCRdb ran MiXCR on the RT-PCR reads. The sample carries fewer than 800,000 distinct CDR3 sequences, around 16% recorded once. As regards this clonotype: As yet, its antigen is unknown.

The sample consisted of PBMCs from blood, taken roughly 12 days after vaccination. This chain uses TRBV14 with TRBJ2-3; tentative D call: TRBD2 (5 bases). The clonotype originates from a man aged 50 to 60 who received an inactivated influenza vaccine. The CDR3 bases are TGTGCCAGCAGTCCGACGCGAGGGCGCACAGATACGCAGTATTTT. Translation: CASSPTRGRTDTQYF.